The 24 T cell receptor beta chains below come from one sample, sequenced in a study of shared clonotypes between healthy human individuals. Measured with immunoSEQ multiplex PCR; TCRdb has only the in-frame clones, and not every one. Of 2.3 million or so clones in the sample, approximately 95% are singletons; the top ten hold 0.3% to 0.4%. The sample was naive CD4+ T cells from PBMCs. The subset is: CD45RA+ positively selected. These receptors all stem from a man aged 18-30 years in good health. Some clones in this sample may be carry-over from other donors' samples.

The chain recombines TRBV7-3 with TRBJ2-2, with D possibly being TRBD2 (5 bases). Germline-derived CDR1 and CDR2 are SGHTA and FQGTGA. V was clipped by 1 base and J by 6 bases, with 6 bases between them. The CDR3 is 13 amino acids. CDR3 protein: CASSLRAAGELFF. The CDR3 nucleotides are TGTGCCAGCAGCTTAAGAGCGGCCGGGGAGCTGTTTTTT.

This chain uses TRBV9 with TRBJ2-3, with 9 positions matching TRBD2. V was pared by 4 bases and J by 1 base, with 10 bases of the junction left unmatched. The germline V gene has CDR1 SGDLS and CDR2 YYNGEE. The CDR3 contains 17 residues. The CDR3 bases are TGTGCCAGCAGCCCTCGGACTAGCGTCTTAGGCACAGATACGCAGTATTTT. It specifies CASSPRTSVLGTDTQYF.

The chain links TRBV7-8 to TRBJ1-1, with D uncertain. The V gene's germline CDR1 is SGHVS and CDR2 FQNEAQ. The CDR3 has 15 amino acids. The V end was cut by 5 bases, the J end by 6 bases, with 19 bases between. CDR3 in amino acids: CASSVRAGRSAEAFF. The CDR3 nucleotides read TGTGCCAGCAGCGTACGGGCCGGACGCTCTGCTGAAGCTTTCTTT.

This clone was seen only a few times. The V call is TRBV6-1, the J call TRBJ1-2, with no clear D. This CDR3 spans 13 amino acids. The germline V gene encodes CDR1 MNHNS and CDR2 SASEGT. Trimming removed 1 base at V and 8 bases at J, with 11 bases between. This CDR3 reads CASSEGFSRGYTF. The CDR3 DNA reads as TGTGCCAGCAGTGAAGGGTTTAGTAGAGGCTACACCTTC.

This clone occurred once. The chain joins TRBV29-1 to TRBJ2-7, with 16 positions matching TRBD2. The V gene's germline CDR1 is SQVTM and CDR2 ANQGSEA. The CDR3 runs to 14 residues. Germline trimming cut 6 bases from V and 5 bases from J; bases unmatched to any gene: 4. CDR3 residues: CSVGTSGRVDEQYF. As DNA, the CDR3 is TGCAGCGTCGGGACTAGCGGGAGGGTAGACGAGCAGTACTTC.

This chain links TRBV10-3 with TRBJ2-7; a weak D match, TRBD1 (6 bases). Trimming took 6 bases from V and 4 from J, leaving 16 bases between them. The germline V gene encodes CDR1 ENHRY and CDR2 SYGVKD. This CDR3 spans 14 amino acids. CDR3 coding DNA: TGTGCCATCAGAACAGGGTTGGGAAAGTACGAGCAGTACTTC. Protein product: CAIRTGLGKYEQYF.

This chain uses TRBV29-1 with TRBJ1-5; D possibly corresponds to TRBD1 (6 bases). Per germline, CDR1 SQVTM and CDR2 ANQGSEA. V lost 6 bases to trimming and J lost 0 bases, with 12 bases between them. The CDR3 is 14 amino acids. CDR3 loop: CSVSGVNSNQPQHF. The CDR3 nucleotides read TGCAGCGTCTCAGGGGTTAATAGCAATCAGCCCCAGCATTTT.

The chain has TRBV2 and TRBJ2-7; D not resolved. V was pared by 3 bases and J by 0 bases, with 6 bases between. Germline CDR1 SNHLY, CDR2 FYNNEI. The CDR3 extends over 13 amino acids. Here the CDR3 DNA reads TGTGCCAGCAGTGACCCGAGCTCCTACGAGCAGTACTTC. Protein: CASSDPSSYEQYF.

This clone appeared once. The V and J genes are TRBV28 and TRBJ2-2, with 12 nucleotides matching TRBD2. With 6 bases clipped from V and 4 bases from J, the junction kept 9 bases outside the gene matches. The germline CDR1 and CDR2 sequences are MDHEN and SYDVKM. The CDR3 has 17 amino acids. For the CDR3, the DNA is TGTGCCAGCAGACCCCGGACTAGCGGGAAGGTCACCGGGGAGCTGTTTTTT. It codes for CASRPRTSGKVTGELFF.

The CDR3 nucleotides read TGTGCCACCAGCAGAGATCGGGGGTGGGACTATGGCTACACCTTC. Its translation: CATSRDRGWDYGYTF. The chain employs TRBV15 and TRBJ1-2, with D possibly being TRBD1 (5 bases). The V end lost 0 bases, the J end lost 3 bases, and 11 bases lay between the germline ends. This CDR3 has 15 amino acids. In germline, CDR1 is LNHNV, CDR2 YYDKDF (reference sequence).

The genes are TRBV11-1 and TRBJ2-7; D assignment may be TRBD1 or TRBD2 (5 bases each). Per the germline V gene, CDR1 is SGHAT and CDR2 is FQDESV (reference sequence). CDR3 length equals 14 residues. V lost 4 bases, J lost 7 bases, and 17 bases lay in between. The CDR3 DNA reads as TGTGCCAGCAGCTCCGGACTGGGGCCTTTGGAGCAGTACTTC. Encoded protein: CASSSGLGPLEQYF.

Notes on this clone: Other DNA sequences in the sample encode the same CDR3. The chain employs TRBV28 and TRBJ2-1, with TRBD2 identical over 9 bases. Per germline, CDR1 MDHEN and CDR2 SYDVKM. This CDR3 has 16 amino acids. The junction had 5 bases not matched to a gene; V was cut back by 4 bases and J by 1 base. The CDR3 protein is CASSSRLADSYNEQFF. In nucleotides, the CDR3 is TGTGCCAGCAGTTCCAGACTAGCGGATTCCTACAATGAGCAGTTCTTC.

This rearrangement joins TRBV6-1 to TRBJ2-1; the D gene is possibly TRBD1 (5 bases). V lost 7 bases to trimming and J lost 6 bases, with 13 bases between them. The CDR3 extends over 13 amino acids. The germline V gene has CDR1 MNHNS and CDR2 SASEGT. CDR3 amino acids: CASTRQYLNEQFF. CDR3 nucleotides: TGTGCCAGCACTCGACAGTACCTCAATGAGCAGTTCTTC.

The rearrangement links TRBV9 to TRBJ2-1, with D possibly being TRBD2 (6 bases). V was shortened by 0 bases and J by 3 bases, with 10 bases between the two germline ends. The CDR3 is 15 amino acids. Germline V CDR1 and CDR2: SGDLS, YYNGEE. CDR3: CASSVAAGNYNEQFF. The CDR3 DNA sequence: TGTGCCAGCAGCGTAGCGGCGGGAAACTACAATGAGCAGTTCTTC.

On this clone: Other nucleotide sequences in the sample specify the same CDR3. The chain uses TRBV11-3 and TRBJ2-1; D not resolved. This CDR3 has 15 amino acids. Germline lookup yields CDR1 SGHNT and CDR2 YENEEA. The germline V and J ends were trimmed by 1 base and 0 bases, with 7 bases remaining between them. For the CDR3, the DNA is TGTGCCAGCAGCTTAGGGTCTGTCTCCTACAATGAGCAGTTCTTC. Encoded protein: CASSLGSVSYNEQFF.

The chain has TRBV7-2 and TRBJ1-5; D is uncertain. Germline CDR1 reads SGHTA; CDR2 reads FQGNSA. The CDR3 consists of 13 residues. V was trimmed by 2 bases and J by 7 bases, leaving 9 bases between them. The CDR3: CASSLFPSQPQHF. The DNA of the CDR3 is TGTGCCAGCAGCTTATTTCCAAGCCAGCCCCAGCATTTT.

The chain joins TRBV18 to TRBJ2-6, with D uncertain. The CDR3 spans 15 residues. CDR1 KGHSH and CDR2 LQKENI come from the germline V gene. Trimming removed 3 bases from V and 1 base from J, with 7 bases in between. The CDR3: CASSPATSGANVLTF. As DNA, the CDR3 is TGTGCCAGCTCACCGGCGACTTCTGGGGCCAACGTCCTGACTTTC.

With regard to this clone: Other DNA variants within this sample encode the same CDR3. The chain carries TRBV28 and TRBJ2-3, with no clear D. CDR3 length: 12 amino acids. Germline V gene data show CDR1 as MDHEN and CDR2 as SYDVKM. Trimming pared 6 bases from V and 5 bases from J, leaving 9 bases between. CDR3 nucleotide sequence: TGTGCCAGCAGCTCCCCTCGAGATACGCAGTATTTT. Its translation: CASSSPRDTQYF.

The V and J genes are TRBV9 and TRBJ2-3, with D uncertain. CDR1 is SGDLS and CDR2 is YYNGEE in the germline V gene. V was trimmed by 3 bases and J by 2 bases, leaving 4 bases between them. The CDR3 sequence is 12 residues long. CDR3 protein: CASSEHTDTQYF. The CDR3 region has the DNA TGTGCCAGCAGCGAACACACAGATACGCAGTATTTT.

This chain connects TRBV6-5 to TRBJ2-1, with 10 bases matching TRBD2. V gave up 2 bases and J gave up 6 bases; unmatched junction bases: 7. There are 16 residues in the CDR3. The germline V gene encodes CDR1 MNHEY and CDR2 SVGAGI. Here the CDR3 reads CASSYGGLAGANEQFF. In DNA, the CDR3 is TGTGCCAGCAGTTACGGTGGGCTAGCGGGGGCCAATGAGCAGTTCTTC.

The genes are TRBV12-5 and TRBJ2-1; D not certain. There are 14 residues in the CDR3. Trimming shortened V by 1 base and J by 9 bases, and 13 bases separated the two germline ends. Germline CDR1 LGHNT, CDR2 FRNRAP. Here the CDR3 reads CASGLAVSNAEQFF. In DNA form, the CDR3 reads TGTGCTAGTGGTTTGGCAGTTTCTAATGCTGAGCAGTTCTTC.

Concerning this clone: This sample also contains other DNA sequences that code for the same CDR3. This chain uses TRBV7-3 with TRBJ2-1; D not resolved. Trimming cost V 5 bases and J 3 bases, with 5 bases left between them. Germline-derived CDR1 and CDR2 are SGHTA and FQGTGA. The CDR3 has 12 residues. The CDR3 DNA reads TGTGCCAGCAGCCTAAACTACAATGAGCAGTTCTTC. This sequence encodes CASSLNYNEQFF.

The chain carries TRBV6-1 and TRBJ1-5; D may be TRBD1 (6 bases). CDR1 MNHNS and CDR2 SASEGT come from the germline V gene. Trimming left V 0 bases short and J 3 bases short, with 12 bases between. The CDR3 contains 16 residues. CDR3 sequence (DNA): TGTGCCAGCAGTGAAGCGCGGACAGAGTTCAATCAGCCCCAGCATTTT. Its translation: CASSEARTEFNQPQHF.

CDR3 in amino acids: CASSVVRGRMNTEAFF. CDR3 bases: TGTGCCAGCAGCGTAGTCCGGGGGCGGATGAACACTGAAGCTTTCTTT. This chain joins TRBV9 and TRBJ1-1; possible D gene TRBD1, 6 bases. Trimming took off 0 bases at V and 0 bases at J, with 12 bases between the two ends. The germline gives CDR1 SGDLS, CDR2 YYNGEE. This CDR3 is built from 16 residues.